These 23 T cell receptor beta chains came from one sample sequenced in a study of coeliac disease. Libraries were prepared by immunoSEQ multiplex PCR; TCRdb keeps only in-frame clonotypes and omits some of them. Of fewer than 6,500 clones listed, around 70% are singletons. Specimen: lymphocytes from the gut lamina propria. The receptors were sampled from a man aged 65 to 79 with active celiac disease.

Regarding this clone: One end of the junction does not line up with germline, which may come from a read error. This chain connects TRBV2 to TRBJ1-6, with TRBD1 matching 7 bases. The germline gives CDR1 SNHLY, CDR2 FYNNEI. The CDR3 spans 15 residues. DNA of the CDR3: TGTGCCAGCCTCGGGGACAGCTCCTATAATTCCCCCCTCCACTTT. Its protein product is CASLGDSSYNSPLHF.

This chain connects TRBV11-1 to TRBJ2-1, with 9 bases identical to TRBD1. The CDR3 contains 15 residues. J gave up 7 bases and V 3 bases, and 7 bases lay outside the gene matches. Germline assignment: CDR1 SGHAT and CDR2 FQDESV (reference sequence). For the CDR3, the DNA is TGTGCCAGCAGCTTCGGGACAGGGCGTGGGAATGAGCAGTTCTTC. Translation: CASSFGTGRGNEQFF. The full variable domain, rest sourced from reference TRBV11-1 and TRBJ2-1, is EAEVAQSPRYKITEKSQAVAFWCDPISGHATLYWYRQILGQGPELLVQFQDESVVDDSQLPKDRFSAERLKGVDSTLKIQPAELGDSAMYLCASSFGTGRGNEQFFGPGTRLTVL.

V usage is TRBV4-2 and J usage is TRBJ2-3, with TRBD2 matching 8 bases. This CDR3 spans 15 amino acids. The V gene's germline CDR1 is LGHNA and CDR2 YNFKEQ. With 3 bases clipped from V and 3 bases from J, the junction kept 5 bases outside the gene matches. Here the CDR3 reads CASSQAGGVTDTQYF. The CDR3 DNA reads TGTGCCAGCAGCCAGGCGGGGGGCGTGACAGATACGCAGTATTTT.

The rearrangement links TRBV28 to TRBJ1-5; D not certain. In germline, CDR1 is MDHEN, CDR2 SYDVKM. Between the trimmed V and J ends, which lost 3 bases and 0 bases, there was a span of 15 bases. The CDR3 sequence is 17 residues long. The CDR3 DNA reads as TGTGCCAGCAGTTTCCATATCGAGGGCCGTAGCAATCAGCCCCAGCATTTT. It encodes CASSFHIEGRSNQPQHF.

The V call is TRBV7-8, the J call TRBJ2-1; 8 nucleotides match TRBD1. The junction had 12 bases not matched to a gene; V was cut back by 4 bases and J by 10 bases. The germline V gene has CDR1 SGHVS and CDR2 FQNEAQ. The CDR3 is made up of 15 amino acids. The chain's CDR3 is CASSSRTGREREQFF. The DNA for the CDR3 is TGTGCCAGCAGCTCTCGGACAGGGCGCGAGAGAGAGCAGTTCTTC.

The chain carries TRBV4-1 and TRBJ1-4; D is perhaps TRBD1 (5 bases). The germline CDR1 and CDR2 sequences are MGHRA and YSYEKL. The V and J ends lost 0 bases and 7 bases respectively, with 12 bases between them. CDR3 length: 15 residues. CDR3 region: CASSQEWRGAEKLFF. CDR3 sequence (DNA): TGCGCCAGCAGCCAAGAGTGGAGGGGCGCTGAAAAACTGTTTTTT.

The chain has TRBV5-1 and TRBJ2-3; unclear D gene. V dropped 0 bases and J dropped 4 bases, with 9 bases sitting between them. Per germline, CDR1 SGHRS and CDR2 YFSETQ. CDR3 length: 14 amino acids. The CDR3 loop is CASSLVVQSDTQYF. For the CDR3, the DNA is TGCGCCAGCAGCTTGGTTGTGCAGTCAGATACGCAGTATTTT.

This clone was picked up a small number of times. The chain is built from TRBV19 and TRBJ2-7; D may be TRBD2 (5 bases). The CDR3 extends over 13 amino acids. Germline V gene sequence: CDR1 LNHDA, CDR2 SQIVND (reference sequence). Trimming took off 5 bases at V and 0 bases at J, with 8 bases between the two ends. The CDR3 loop is CASSERSSYEQYF. The CDR3, as DNA: TGTGCCAGTAGTGAGCGGAGCTCCTACGAGCAGTACTTC.

J is TRBJ2-7 and V is TRBV2; 7 nucleotides agree with TRBD1. Germline-derived CDR1 and CDR2 are SNHLY and FYNNEI. CDR3 length equals 14 residues. V lost 7 bases and J lost 3; bases outside the gene matches: 9. CDR3 nucleotide sequence: TGTGCCAGCAACACGGACAGGACGGACTACGAGCAGTACTTC. Amino acids: CASNTDRTDYEQYF.

Only a few counts were recorded for this clone. The V call is TRBV5-1, the J call TRBJ1-1; a possible D gene is TRBD1 (5 bases). Trimming shortened V by 7 bases and J by 1 base, and 11 bases separated the two germline ends. From germline, CDR1 is SGHRS and CDR2 YFSETQ. This CDR3 comprises 13 residues. DNA of the CDR3: TGCGCCAGCGCCTCAGGGCAGAACACTGAAGCTTTCTTT. The encoded protein is CASASGQNTEAFF.

This clone was detected only a few times. This sequence joins TRBV7-2 and TRBJ1-6; D remains ambiguous. The CDR3 spans 12 residues. Germline lookup yields CDR1 SGHTA and CDR2 FQGNSA. Trimming shortened V by 6 bases and J by 10 bases, and 10 bases separated the two germline ends. CDR3 bases: TGTGCCAGCAGTCTTATTCGGTCACCCCTCCACTTT. Translating gives CASSLIRSPLHF.

The chain recombines TRBV6-6 with TRBJ2-1; possible D gene TRBD1, 7 bases. Trimming took 5 bases from V and 6 from J, leaving 11 bases between them. The CDR3 is 13 residues long. CDR1 is MNHNY, CDR2 SVGAGI, per germline (reference sequence). The CDR3 nucleotides read TGTGCCAGCAGTACGCAGGGGGGCAATGAGCAGTTCTTC. The encoded protein is CASSTQGGNEQFF.

In this sample, this clone turned up a few times. This rearrangement joins TRBV11-3 to TRBJ2-5; D is possibly TRBD1 (5 bases). The CDR3 covers 14 residues. CDR1 is SGHNT and CDR2 is YENEEA in the germline V gene. V shed 5 bases and J shed 1 base, with 11 bases lying between them. Here the CDR3 DNA reads TGTGCCAGCAGCCCGTCGGACACCCAAGAGACCCAGTACTTC. Amino acid sequence: CASSPSDTQETQYF.

The CDR3 spells CAISESDRGSYGYTF. The DNA for the CDR3 is TGTGCCATCAGTGAGTCTGACAGGGGCAGCTATGGCTACACCTTC. The chain uses TRBV10-3 and TRBJ1-2; 8 positions match TRBD1. With V trimmed by 0 bases and J by 4 bases, 4 bases remained unmatched. Germline CDR1 ENHRY, CDR2 SYGVKD. The CDR3 totals 15 residues.

This clone was counted a single time. Here the CDR3 DNA reads TGTGCCAGCAGCGCCGCCCCCAGGGCAACGCAGTATTTT. Translated: CASSAAPRATQYF. This chain connects TRBV9 to TRBJ2-3; D possibly corresponds to TRBD1 (5 bases). The CDR3 contains 13 residues. Germline V CDR1 and CDR2: SGDLS, YYNGEE. V lost 3 bases and J 9 bases, leaving 14 bases between the germline ends.

This chain joins TRBV7-2 and TRBJ2-1; the D gene is possibly TRBD2 (7 bases). Between the trimmed V and J ends, which lost 7 bases and 2 bases, there was a span of 15 bases. CDR3 size: 15 residues. Per germline, CDR1 SGHTA and CDR2 FQGNSA. CDR3 coding DNA: TGTGCCAGCATGAGCTGGGGGGGGCCCTACAATGAGCAGTTCTTC. The encoded protein is CASMSWGGPYNEQFF.

The chain is built from TRBV28 and TRBJ2-6; TRBD1 might be the D (6 bases). Per the germline V gene, CDR1 is MDHEN and CDR2 is SYDVKM. This CDR3 is 15 amino acids long. Deletions cut 5 bases from V and 0 bases from J, with 8 bases between. The CDR3 coding sequence is TGTGCCAGCAGTACAGGGAGCTCTGGGGCCAACGTCCTGACTTTC. Its translation is CASSTGSSGANVLTF.

This sequence joins TRBV27 and TRBJ2-1; D remains ambiguous. Germline assignment: CDR1 MNHEY and CDR2 SMNVEV (reference sequence). This CDR3 contains 12 residues. V was clipped by 5 bases and J by 10 bases, with 12 bases between them. CDR3 nucleotide sequence: TGTGCCAGCAGTCCGCTTGTTGGCGAGCAGTTCTTC. The encoded protein is CASSPLVGEQFF.

The chain links TRBV9 to TRBJ2-5; D might be TRBD1 (5 bases). The germline gives CDR1 SGDLS, CDR2 YYNGEE. Trimming took 3 bases from V and 3 from J, leaving 9 bases between them. The CDR3 is made up of 13 amino acids. CDR3 loop: CASSEVQEETQYF. The CDR3, as DNA: TGTGCCAGCAGCGAGGTACAGGAAGAGACCCAGTACTTC.

This clone was found a few times. The chain has TRBV5-4 and TRBJ2-3; 12 bases align to TRBD2. The V and J ends lost 4 bases and 2 bases, in that order; junction bases with no gene match: 2. The germline V gene has CDR1 SGHNT and CDR2 YYREEE (reference sequence). The CDR3 is 15 amino acids. CDR3 amino acids: CASSRTSGVTDTQYF. The DNA of the CDR3 is TGTGCCAGCAGCCGGACTAGCGGGGTCACAGATACGCAGTATTTT.

This clone turned up a few times. The V and J genes are TRBV29-1 and TRBJ2-5, with D uncertain. Germline loops: CDR1 SQVTM, CDR2 ANQGSEA. This CDR3 region has 12 residues. Trimming cost V 4 bases and J 5 bases, with 11 bases left between them. CDR3 in amino acids: CSVGVGWETQYF. For the CDR3, the DNA is TGCAGCGTTGGGGTCGGGTGGGAGACCCAGTACTTC.

This sequence joins TRBV20-1 and TRBJ2-1; D is uncertain. The CDR3 has 11 residues. V lost 5 bases, J lost 8 bases, and 10 bases lay in between. CDR1 DFQATT and CDR2 SNEGSKA come from the germline V gene (reference sequence). CDR3 region: CSARGYYEQFF. CDR3 nucleotides: TGCAGTGCTCGCGGATACTATGAGCAGTTCTTC.

This clone was detected once. The chain is built from TRBV19 and TRBJ2-1; TRBD1 might be the D (7 bases). The CDR3 sequence is 13 residues long. Germline assignment: CDR1 LNHDA and CDR2 SQIVND (reference sequence). Between the trimmed V and J ends, which lost 11 bases and 9 bases, there was a span of 20 bases. CDR3 in DNA: TGTGCCGCTCGGGTAGGGGGCGGGACTGAGCAGTTCTTC. It is translated as CAARVGGGTEQFF.